Listed below are T cell receptor beta chains from one sample, sequenced in a study of blood T cell repertoires in COVID-19. Measured with immunoSEQ multiplex PCR; TCRdb has only the in-frame clones, and not every one. The sample contains approximately 100,000 clones, approximately 85% of which appear only once. The sequenced material came from peripheral blood. These receptors came from a woman aged 55-69 years with acute or convalescent COVID-19. The CDR3 runs from the conserved cysteine through the conserved F or W. The D gene is left open where the match is weak. A clone size is listed for some rows: how often the clone was seen (once, few, many), or a class if it is expanded.

clone_size j_call d_call v_call cdr3_nt cdr3_aa
NA TRBJ2-3 TRBD2 TRBV5-1 TGCGCCAGCAGATGGCCAGCGGGAGAAACAGATACGCAGTATTTT CASRWPAGETDTQYF
once TRBJ2-1 NA TRBV7-8 TGTGCCAGCAGCTTAGTCCTAGAGGCGCAGTTCTTC CASSLVLEAQFF
many TRBJ2-5 NA TRBV5-1 TGCGCCAGCAGCAGGGACTTCTCAGAGGCCCAGTACTTC CASSRDFSEAQYF
NA TRBJ2-7 NA TRBV5-5 TGTGCCAGCATCAGACAACCCGACCGCTACGAGCAGTACTTC CASIRQPDRYEQYF
NA TRBJ2-2 NA TRBV21-1 TGTGCCAGAGCAGGGGGTAGCGGGGAGCTGTTTTTT CARAGGSGELFF
NA TRBJ2-1 TRBD2 TRBV25-1 TGTGCCAGCAGCCCCCAGACTAGCGGGTTGTACAATGAGCAGTTCTTC CASSPQTSGLYNEQFF
few TRBJ1-2 NA TRBV29-1 TGCAGCGTTGTGTCGGCTAACTATGGCTACACCTTC CSVVSANYGYTF
once TRBJ2-5 NA TRBV19 TGTGCCAGTAGTCCCGGGGAGACCCAGTACTTC CASSPGETQYF
few TRBJ2-1 TRBD2 TRBV2 TGTGCCAGCAGTGAAACTAGCGGGAGGTACAATGAGCAGTTCTTC CASSETSGRYNEQFF
NA TRBJ2-1 TRBD2 TRBV3-1/TRBV3-2 TGTGCCAGCAGCCCAAGGACTAGCGGTCATGAGCAGTTCTTC CASSPRTSGHEQFF
NA TRBJ1-2 NA TRBV19 TGTGCCAGTAGCCCCGTCGGGGTCGGCTACACCTTC CASSPVGVGYTF
NA TRBJ1-1 NA TRBV14 TGTGCCAGCAGCTTCGACAGACCAGTGAACACTGAAGCTTTCTTT CASSFDRPVNTEAFF
NA TRBJ1-5 NA TRBV6-4 TGTGCCAGCAGTGAGAGCCGCAATCAGCCCCAGCATTTT CASSESRNQPQHF
few TRBJ1-1 TRBD1 TRBV3-1/TRBV3-2 TGTGCCAGCAGCCAGGCGACAGGGGGGAACACTGAAGCTTTCTTT CASSQATGGNTEAFF
NA TRBJ2-7 NA TRBV28 TGTGCCAGCAGCACAAGACAGGGGCGCGGGAGTAAATCCTACGAGCAGTACTTC CASSTRQGRGSKSYEQYF
NA TRBJ2-5 NA TRBV6-5 TGTGCCAGCTCGAGGTTACCCCAAGAGACCCAGTACTTC CASSRLPQETQYF
NA TRBJ2-1 TRBD2 TRBV6-4 TGTGCCAGCGGAGAAGAAGCGGGAGGAAACAATGAGCAGTTCTTC CASGEEAGGNNEQFF
NA TRBJ2-7 NA TRBV19 TGTGCCAGTAGTATAGTCGGGTACGAGCAGTACTTC CASSIVGYEQYF
once TRBJ2-2 NA TRBV11-1 TGTGCCAGCAGCTTAAGGGCTAGCGCAAACACCGGGGAGCTGTTTTTT CASSLRASANTGELFF
once TRBJ1-2 NA TRBV2 TGTGCCAGCAGTGACAGCCTCGGGAACTATGGCTACACCTTC CASSDSLGNYGYTF
once TRBJ1-1 TRBD1 TRBV19 TGTGCCAGCCTCGACAGGGATGAAGCTTTCTTT CASLDRDEAFF
NA TRBJ2-5 TRBD2 TRBV7-3 TGTGCCAGCAGCTTACTGGGGACTAGCGTAGAGACCCAGTACTTC CASSLLGTSVETQYF
few TRBJ2-7 TRBD2 TRBV19 TGTGCCAGTAGACAACAGAACTTAGCGGGAATCTCCTACGAGCAGTACTTC CASRQQNLAGISYEQYF
NA TRBJ1-1 NA TRBV30 TGTGCCTGGAGTGTAGGTGGGGCCACTGAAGCTTTCTTT CAWSVGGATEAFF
NA TRBJ2-7 NA TRBV13 TGTGCCAGCAGCCAAAAGGGAAGTGGGGAGAGTCGGGAGCAGTACTTC CASSQKGSGESREQYF
NA TRBJ2-7 NA TRBV6-1 TGTGCCAGCAGGGCTAGCGCTTCCTACGAGCAGTACTTC CASRASASYEQYF
NA TRBJ2-1 NA TRBV5-1 TGCGCCAGCAGCCGGGAAGGATACAATGAGCAGTTCTTC CASSREGYNEQFF
NA TRBJ2-1 TRBD2 TRBV19 TGTGCCAGTAGTAAGCTAGCGGGAGGAGTCAATGAGCAGTTCTTC CASSKLAGGVNEQFF
NA TRBJ2-1 TRBD2 TRBV27 TGTGCCAGCAGTAGCCTGGGGGGGACCTCTGGGAATGAGCAGTTCTTC CASSSLGGTSGNEQFF
NA TRBJ2-3 NA TRBV3-1/TRBV3-2 TGTGCCAGCAGCCTCGGACCACTAGGGACAGATACGCAGTATTTT CASSLGPLGTDTQYF